One sample yielded the 7 T cell receptor beta chains listed below, sequenced in a study of cytomegalovirus exposure and HLA in healthy donors. The protocol was immunoSEQ multiplex PCR, while the TCRdb copy is restricted to in-frame clones and leaves out a portion. The table has approximately 160,000 clones, roughly nine tenths seen once. The source material was PBMCs. The receptors originated from a woman in her thirties in good health and CMV-seronegative.

CDR3 loop: CASSSGSMNTEAFF. For the CDR3, the DNA is TGTGCCAGCAGCTCCGGGTCCATGAACACTGAAGCTTTCTTT. The V call is TRBV5-5, the J call TRBJ1-1; D unclear. The CDR3 is 14 amino acids. V lost 3 bases and J 0 bases, leaving 9 bases between the germline ends. Germline V gene lookup returns CDR1 SGHKS and CDR2 YYEKEE (reference sequence).

This chain connects TRBV2 to TRBJ1-4; 7 bases map to TRBD1. Germline V gene sequence: CDR1 SNHLY, CDR2 FYNNEI. V lost 4 bases, J lost 7 bases, and 6 bases stayed unmatched. The CDR3 totals 14 residues. CDR3 protein: CASSGDSKSEKLFF. The CDR3 DNA is TGTGCCAGCAGTGGGGACAGCAAAAGTGAAAAACTGTTTTTT.

The chain combines TRBV7-9 with TRBJ1-5; the match to TRBD1 covers 8 bases. Germline loops: CDR1 SEHNR, CDR2 FQNEAQ (reference sequence). V gave up 6 bases and J gave up 2 bases; unmatched junction bases: 6. The CDR3 has 15 amino acids. The CDR3 nucleotides are TGTGCCAGCAGTCGAGAGACAGGGGGCAATCAGCCCCAGCATTTT. Its protein is CASSRETGGNQPQHF.

J is TRBJ1-6 and V is TRBV6-4, with a tentative D call TRBD1 (5 bases). Trimming cost V 2 bases and J 6 bases, with 14 bases left between them. CDR3 length: 16 residues. The germline gives CDR1 MRHNA, CDR2 SNTAGT. Written as DNA, the CDR3 is TGTGCCAGCAGTGACACCACACGGGGGTTTAATTCACCCCTCCACTTT. This codes for CASSDTTRGFNSPLHF.

The chain joins TRBV7-3 to TRBJ2-1; TRBD2 matches at 8 bases. The CDR3 consists of 16 residues. V was clipped by 0 bases and J by 5 bases; unmatched bases: 6. The germline gives CDR1 SGHTA, CDR2 FQGTGA. CDR3 protein: CASSLTFPAGDNEQFF. In nucleotides, the CDR3 is TGTGCCAGCAGCTTAACGTTCCCAGCGGGGGACAATGAGCAGTTCTTC. Based on the CDR3 plus reference TRBV7-3 and TRBJ2-1, the full variable domain is GAGVSQTPSNKVTEKGKYVELRCDPISGHTALYWYRQSLGQGPEFLIYFQGTGAADDSGLPNDRFFAVRPEGSVSTLKIQRTERGDSAVYLCASSLTFPAGDNEQFFGPGTRLTVL.

The chain couples TRBV2 to TRBJ1-5; D is ambiguous. The CDR3 sequence is 15 residues long. The germline V gene encodes CDR1 SNHLY and CDR2 FYNNEI. V was pared by 5 bases and J by 0 bases, with 11 bases between. CDR3 in amino acids: CASSQSSTSNQPQHF. CDR3 nucleotide sequence: TGTGCCAGCAGTCAAAGTTCAACTAGCAATCAGCCCCAGCATTTT. Combining the CDR3 with reference TRBV2 and TRBJ1-5 gives the whole variable domain EPEVTQTPSHQVTQMGQEVILRCVPISNHLYFYWYRQILGQKVEFLVSFYNNEISEKSEIFDDQFSVERPDGSNFTLKIRSTKLEDSAMYFCASSQSSTSNQPQHFGDGTRLSIL.

V usage is TRBV23-1 and J usage is TRBJ2-7; 11 positions agree with TRBD2. TRBV23-1 is flagged as an ORF with uncertain function. The CDR3 has 16 amino acids. J gave up 6 bases and V 2 bases, and 9 bases lay outside the gene matches. CDR3 coding DNA: TGCGCCAGCAGTCAACCCAGACTAGCGGGGAACCGCGAGCAGTACTTC. This gives the protein CASSQPRLAGNREQYF.